This TCR beta chain comes out of a study of T cells after yellow fever vaccination. Regarding the study as a whole: Post-booster samples contained most primary-vaccination clones (approximately 96% CD4, approximately 88% CD8). Clonotypes appearing in both CD4 and CD8 compartments existed, and their share was small.

TCRdb independently ran MiXCR on the 5' RACE reads; one entry per CDR3 protein. The table includes approximately 300,000 distinct CDR3 sequences, about 10% detected once. Regarding this clonotype: Its antigen is not known.

The germline V gene encodes CDR1 DFQATT and CDR2 SNEGSKA (reference sequence). This CDR3 spans 13 amino acids. Trimming shortened V by 6 bases and J by 3 bases, and 13 bases separated the two germline ends. This receptor was taken from a man aged 18 to 30 who received the YFV17D yellow fever vaccine. This specimen consisted of CD4+ T cells sorted from PBMCs, obtained 45 days after the yellow fever booster vaccination. The rearrangement joins TRBV20-1 to TRBJ2-3; possible D gene TRBD1, 5 bases. CDR3 loop: CSAAGSGTDTQYF. CDR3 DNA sequence: TGCAGTGCGGCAGGGTCAGGGACAGATACGCAGTATTTT.